The clone carrying this T cell receptor beta chain was counted many times. Sample time point: sample taken at primary tumor resection. A total of more than 65 untreated early-stage non-small cell lung cancer patients served as donors. Whole RNA was taken from tumor, nontumor lung or frozen PBMC; it was then sequenced unsorted. Germline V gene lookup returns CDR1 MNHEY and CDR2 SMNVEV (reference sequence). This CDR3 spans 15 amino acids. Trimming shortened V by 5 bases and J by 2 bases, and 16 bases separated the two germline ends. TCRdb fed the 5' RACE reads into MiXCR, producing one record per CDR3 protein. The profile shows some 83,000 distinct CDR3 sequences, under 8.5% of them singletons. The data were obtained in a study of spatial heterogeneity in lung cancer. Study at large: Alpha-chain sequences were detected in numbers that were consistently lower than beta-chain sequences.

The chain couples TRBV27 to TRBJ2-7, with D perhaps TRBD1 or TRBD2 (6 bases each). The clonotype originates from a male donor with early-stage non-small cell lung cancer. The sequences come from PBMCs, collected at surgery. The CDR3 DNA reads as TGTGCCAGCAGTCTCCCGGGGGCGTTTCCCTACGAGCAGTACTTC. Protein product: CASSLPGAFPYEQYF.